This TCR beta chain comes out of a study of T-cell memory formation after mild COVID-19. The J segment lost 2 bases and the V segment lost 4 bases, leaving 3 bases of the junction unmatched. CDR3 length: 15 amino acids. CDR1 and CDR2 (germline): LGHDT, YNNKEL (reference sequence). Study observations and caveats: Later expanders leaned CD4+, whereas clones that contracted between day 15 and 85 were balanced CD4/CD8.

TCRdb re-derived calls from the 5' RACE reads in MiXCR, one entry per CDR3 protein. The table lists around 250,000 distinct CDR3 sequences, 15% to 20% of them singletons. A remark on this clonotype: The antigen is unknown.

Input material: PBMCs or a T cell subset sorted from them (not recorded which). This clonotype was obtained from a man in his late teens or twenties who had mild COVID-19 (a few samples of this study predate the infection). Cell type and time point are not known. This chain uses TRBV3-1 with TRBJ2-5; 11 nucleotides line up with TRBD1. This CDR3 is CASSLGQGAQETQYF. CDR3 DNA sequence: TGTGCCAGCAGCCTCGGACAGGGGGCTCAAGAGACCCAGTACTTC.